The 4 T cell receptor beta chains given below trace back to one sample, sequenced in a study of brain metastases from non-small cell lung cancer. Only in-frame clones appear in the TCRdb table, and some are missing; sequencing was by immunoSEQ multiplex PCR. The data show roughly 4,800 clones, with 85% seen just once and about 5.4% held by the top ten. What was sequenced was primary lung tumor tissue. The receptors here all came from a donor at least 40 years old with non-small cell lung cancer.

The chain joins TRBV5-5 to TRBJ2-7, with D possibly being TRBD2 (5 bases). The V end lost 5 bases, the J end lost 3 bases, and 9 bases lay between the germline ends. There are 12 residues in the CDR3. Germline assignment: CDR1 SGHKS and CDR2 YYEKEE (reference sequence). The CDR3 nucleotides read TGTGCCAGCAGTTCGGGGAACTACGAGCAGTACTTC. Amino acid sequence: CASSSGNYEQYF. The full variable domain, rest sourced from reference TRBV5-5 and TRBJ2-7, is DAGVTQSPTHLIKTRGQQVTLRCSPISGHKSVSWYQQVLGQGPQFIFQYYEKEERGRGNFPDRFSARQFPNYSSELNVNALLLGDSALYLCASSSGNYEQYFGPGTRLTVT.

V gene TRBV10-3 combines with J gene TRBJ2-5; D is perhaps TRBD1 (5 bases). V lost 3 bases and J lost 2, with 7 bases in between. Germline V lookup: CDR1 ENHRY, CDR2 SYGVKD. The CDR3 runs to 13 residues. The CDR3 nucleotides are TGTGCCATCAGTGAAAGGGGACAAGAGACCCAGTACTTC. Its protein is CAISERGQETQYF.

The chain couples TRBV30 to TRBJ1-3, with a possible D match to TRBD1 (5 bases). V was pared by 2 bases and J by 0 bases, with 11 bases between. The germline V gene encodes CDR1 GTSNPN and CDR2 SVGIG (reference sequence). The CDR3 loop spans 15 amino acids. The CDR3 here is CAWSITGASGNTIYF. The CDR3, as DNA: TGTGCCTGGAGTATAACCGGGGCCTCTGGAAACACCATATATTTT.

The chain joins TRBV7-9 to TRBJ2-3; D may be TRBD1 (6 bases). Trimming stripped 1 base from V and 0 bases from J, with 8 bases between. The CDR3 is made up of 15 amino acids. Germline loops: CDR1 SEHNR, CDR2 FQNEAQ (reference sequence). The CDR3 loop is CASSLGTESTDTQYF. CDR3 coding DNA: TGTGCCAGCAGCTTAGGGACAGAGAGCACAGATACGCAGTATTTT.